The 25 T cell receptor beta chains listed next were all sequenced from one sample in a study of CD8+ T cells in alopecia areata. Treatment here: oral pan-JAK inhibitor, 5-10 mg twice daily. Extraction of RNA preceded its reverse transcription into cDNA, which served as the sequencing template. Only in-frame clones appear in the TCRdb table, and some are missing; sequencing was by immunoSEQ multiplex PCR. The sample has 85,000 to 110,000 clones; 85% to 90% are singletons. Source: CD8+ T cells sorted from blood, taken at week 34, from a patient treated with tofacitinib. These receptors came from a human donor with alopecia areata.

J is TRBJ2-1 and V is TRBV15; D is tentatively TRBD1 or TRBD2 (6 bases each). The length of the CDR3 is 14 residues. Trimming shortened V by 5 bases and J by 4 bases, and 12 bases separated the two germline ends. Germline CDR1 LNHNV, CDR2 YYDKDF (reference sequence). CDR3 loop: CATSLGGPYNEQFF. The DNA for the CDR3 is TGTGCCACCAGCCTAGGGGGGCCTTACAATGAGCAGTTCTTC. The full variable domain, its missing parts supplied by reference TRBV15 and TRBJ2-1, is DAMVIQNPRYQVTQFGKPVTLSCSQTLNHNVMYWYQQKSSQAPKLLFHYYDKDFNNEADTPDNFQSRRPNTSFCFLDIRSPGLGDTAMYLCATSLGGPYNEQFFGPGTRLTVL.

This chain links TRBV4-1 with TRBJ2-2, with TRBD1 matching 7 bases. The junction had 4 bases not matched to a gene; V was cut back by 5 bases and J by 7 bases. Germline assignment: CDR1 MGHRA and CDR2 YSYEKL. The CDR3 extends over 13 amino acids. The CDR3 DNA reads TGCGCCAGCAGCTCCCAGGGGGTCGGGGAGCTGTTTTTT. Its translation is CASSSQGVGELFF.

The CDR3 reads CASSDMGGHGEQFF. In nucleotides, the CDR3 is TGTGCCAGCAGCGACATGGGGGGGCATGGTGAGCAGTTCTTC. The V call is TRBV9, the J call TRBJ2-1, with D possibly matching TRBD2 (7 bases). Germline CDR1 and CDR2: SGDLS and YYNGEE. V was clipped by 3 bases and J by 9 bases, with 16 bases between them. The CDR3 totals 14 residues.

The J gene is TRBJ2-1, the V gene TRBV2; D is unclear. Germline loops: CDR1 SNHLY, CDR2 FYNNEI. This CDR3 contains 12 residues. Between the trimmed V and J ends, which lost 8 bases and 6 bases, there was a span of 11 bases. The CDR3 DNA is TGTGCCAGCCTTATGGACGGCAATGAGCAGTTCTTC. Residues: CASLMDGNEQFF. Drawing the rest from reference TRBV2 and TRBJ2-1, the complete variable domain is EPEVTQTPSHQVTQMGQEVILRCVPISNHLYFYWYRQILGQKVEFLVSFYNNEISEKSEIFDDQFSVERPDGSNFTLKIRSTKLEDSAMYFCASLMDGNEQFFGPGTRLTVL.

The chain is built from TRBV5-4 and TRBJ2-1; the match to TRBD2 covers 8 bases. The CDR3 loop spans 16 amino acids. Unmatched junction bases numbered 8, after V lost 4 bases and J lost 2 bases. From germline, CDR1 is SGHNT and CDR2 YYREEE (reference sequence). CDR3: CASSPWSGGAYNEQFF. CDR3 sequence (DNA): TGTGCCAGCAGCCCCTGGTCCGGGGGGGCCTACAATGAGCAGTTCTTC.

V and J are TRBV19 and TRBJ2-6; D perhaps matches TRBD1 (5 bases). Germline CDR1 is LNHDA and CDR2 is SQIVND (reference sequence). CDR3 length: 11 amino acids. V gave up 5 bases and J gave up 14 bases, with 10 bases separating them. The CDR3 spells CASSGAWLLTF. The CDR3 nucleotides are TGTGCCAGTAGTGGGGCCTGGCTCCTGACTTTC.

The chain is built from TRBV4-1 and TRBJ1-1, with D possibly TRBD1 on 6 matching bases. CDR3 length equals 14 residues. Trimming removed 4 bases from V and 4 bases from J, with 13 bases in between. Germline CDR1 MGHRA, CDR2 YSYEKL. The DNA of the CDR3 is TGCGCCAGCAGCCTGGATGGGGGGCCCACTGAAGCTTTCTTT. Encoded protein: CASSLDGGPTEAFF.

This clone was picked up a small number of times. This sequence joins TRBV6-1 and TRBJ2-3, with 7 nucleotides matching TRBD2. V was clipped by 1 base and J by 3 bases; unmatched bases: 4. The CDR3 runs 15 residues. CDR1 and CDR2 from the germline V gene are MNHNS and SASEGT. CDR3 nucleotides: TGTGCCAGCAGTGAAGAGCGGGGATATACAGATACGCAGTATTTT. This encodes CASSEERGYTDTQYF.

This clone was detected a few times. V and J are TRBV7-9 and TRBJ1-6, with 7 bases matching TRBD1. Germline V CDR1 and CDR2: SEHNR, FQNEAQ (reference sequence). Trimming removed 5 bases from V and 10 bases from J; junction bases left unmatched: 14. The CDR3 extends over 16 amino acids. The DNA of the CDR3 is TGTGCCAGCAGCAAAGACGTCCGGGACAGAGGGTCACCCCTCCACTTT. It translates to CASSKDVRDRGSPLHF.

The rearrangement links TRBV29-1 to TRBJ1-1, with 7 bases identical to TRBD1. Unmatched junction bases numbered 7, after V lost 6 bases and J lost 3 bases. This CDR3 has 13 residues. Looked up from germline, CDR1 is SQVTM and CDR2 is ANQGSEA. CDR3 in amino acids: CSVLTGSHTEAFF. CDR3 nucleotides: TGCAGCGTCCTGACAGGGAGCCACACTGAAGCTTTCTTT. Supplemented by reference TRBV29-1 and TRBJ1-1, the full variable domain reads SAVISQKPSRDICQRGTSLTIQCQVDSQVTMMFWYRQQPGQSLTLIATANQGSEATYESGFVIDKFPISRPNLTFSTLTVSNMSPEDSSIYLCSVLTGSHTEAFFGQGTRLTVV.

The rearrangement uses TRBV10-3 and TRBJ2-5; the D gene could be TRBD1 or TRBD2 (7 bases each). The germline V gene encodes CDR1 ENHRY and CDR2 SYGVKD. V was cut by 3 bases and J by 5 bases, with 13 bases left in between. This CDR3 has 14 residues. The CDR3 loop reads CAISEERGQETQYF. CDR3 in DNA: TGTGCCATCAGTGAAGAGCGGGGACAGGAGACCCAGTACTTC.

The chain couples TRBV4-1 to TRBJ2-1, with 9 bases matching TRBD1. The V segment lost 2 bases and the J segment 9 bases; nucleotides outside the gene matches: 11. The CDR3 loop spans 16 amino acids. CDR1 is MGHRA, CDR2 YSYEKL, per germline. The CDR3 protein is CASSQLQKNRGREQFF. CDR3 in DNA: TGCGCCAGCAGCCAACTCCAGAAGAACAGGGGGCGTGAGCAGTTCTTC.

This clone was seen once. This chain links TRBV2 with TRBJ1-1; 11 bases are shared with TRBD1. The V gene's germline CDR1 is SNHLY and CDR2 FYNNEI. The CDR3 has 17 amino acids. V shed 8 bases and J 5 bases; nucleotides not matched to a gene: 16. The CDR3 loop reads CASRSLGQGAPETEAFF. In DNA form, the CDR3 reads TGTGCCAGCCGATCCCTCGGACAGGGGGCTCCGGAGACTGAAGCTTTCTTT.

The genes are TRBV23-1 and TRBJ1-4; no definite D call. TRBV23-1 is labeled an ORF, and its function is uncertain. The CDR3 has 14 residues. Trimming removed 3 bases at V and 4 bases at J, with 9 bases between. The CDR3, as DNA: TGCGCCAGCAGTCAGCCGCTCCTTAATGAAAAACTGTTTTTT. Translation: CASSQPLLNEKLFF.

The chain carries TRBV6-4 and TRBJ2-3; D may be TRBD1 (5 bases). This CDR3 is 14 amino acids long. Deletions cut 6 bases from V and 2 bases from J, with 12 bases between. Per germline, CDR1 MRHNA and CDR2 SNTAGT. The CDR3 protein is CASSLTGPTDTQYF. CDR3 coding DNA: TGTGCCAGCAGCCTAACAGGACCCACAGATACGCAGTATTTT.

CDR3 in amino acids: CSVDPDSYNEQFF. DNA of the CDR3: TGCAGCGTTGACCCAGACTCCTACAATGAGCAGTTCTTC. The chain recombines TRBV29-1 with TRBJ2-1; D unclear. CDR3 length: 13 residues. The germline CDR1 and CDR2 sequences are SQVTM and ANQGSEA. Trimming removed 3 bases at V and 0 bases at J, with 6 bases between.

The gene calls are TRBV29-1 and TRBJ2-7; D remains unclear. This CDR3 has 12 amino acids. Germline CDR1 and CDR2: SQVTM and ANQGSEA. Trimming removed 7 bases from V and 2 bases from J, with 12 bases in between. As DNA, the CDR3 is TGCAGCGCCCAGGCGGCCACCTACGAGCAGTACTTC. As protein: CSAQAATYEQYF.

The sample holds one count of this clone. The rearrangement uses TRBV5-4 and TRBJ2-7; 7 nucleotides match TRBD1. The length of the CDR3 is 16 residues. Trimming at V came to 4 bases and at J to 7 bases, leaving 17 bases not matched to a gene. Germline V gene sequence: CDR1 SGHNT, CDR2 YYREEE (reference sequence). Here the CDR3 reads CASSPNPTGALGEQYF. The CDR3 bases are TGTGCCAGCAGCCCCAATCCCACAGGGGCCCTTGGGGAGCAGTACTTC.

CDR3 amino acids: CSVVRIGTQYF. DNA of the CDR3: TGCAGCGTTGTGAGGATAGGTACGCAGTATTTT. The genes are TRBV29-1 and TRBJ2-3; D not certain. The CDR3 is 11 amino acids. Germline assignment: CDR1 SQVTM and CDR2 ANQGSEA. With 4 bases removed from V and 8 bases from J, the gap between germline ends came to 10 bases.

The count of this clone is one. The chain recombines TRBV2 with TRBJ2-3; 7 bases line up with TRBD2. Per the germline V gene, CDR1 is SNHLY and CDR2 is FYNNEI. V dropped 3 bases and J dropped 4; count of bases not matched to a gene: 10. The CDR3 runs 16 residues. The CDR3: CASSELAASGPDTQYF. CDR3 in DNA: TGTGCCAGCAGTGAGCTAGCGGCTAGCGGCCCAGATACGCAGTATTTT.

The rearrangement links TRBV6-5 to TRBJ1-6; TRBD1 might be the D (5 bases). Per the germline V gene, CDR1 is MNHEY and CDR2 is SVGAGI. The CDR3 totals 14 residues. Trimming pared 5 bases from V and 7 bases from J, leaving 12 bases between. In DNA form, the CDR3 reads TGTGCCAGCAGTGTCTCGGGACTGAATTCACCCCTCCACTTT. As protein: CASSVSGLNSPLHF.

The rearrangement joins TRBV11-2 to TRBJ2-5; D assignment may be TRBD1 or TRBD2 (5 bases each). V was trimmed by 5 bases and J by 2 bases, leaving 18 bases between them. This CDR3 region has 16 residues. Per the germline V gene, CDR1 is SGHAT and CDR2 is FQNNGV. The CDR3 DNA sequence: TGTGCCAGCAGCGCGCCCCGAGGGGTAGCTCAAGAGACCCAGTACTTC. Translated, it gives CASSAPRGVAQETQYF.

The rearrangement links TRBV6-5 to TRBJ2-7, with 8 bases aligning to TRBD2. The CDR3 covers 14 residues. After removal of 7 bases from V and 0 bases from J, the junction contained 5 bases not matched to a gene. Germline CDR1 MNHEY, CDR2 SVGAGI. CDR3 sequence reads: CASNGAGGSYEQYF. As DNA, the CDR3 is TGTGCCAGCAACGGCGCGGGAGGCTCCTACGAGCAGTACTTC.

There are a few counts of this clone. The chain carries TRBV5-1 and TRBJ2-1; D is possibly TRBD2 (6 bases). CDR1 SGHRS and CDR2 YFSETQ come from the germline V gene. Trimming shortened V by 5 bases and J by 6 bases, and 9 bases separated the two germline ends. The CDR3 has 12 residues. The CDR3 DNA sequence: TGCGCCAGCAGGGAGGGGAGCAATGAGCAGTTCTTC. It specifies CASREGSNEQFF.

This chain connects TRBV29-1 to TRBJ2-7; D gene uncertain. The CDR3 covers 12 residues. The V gene's germline CDR1 is SQVTM and CDR2 ANQGSEA. V lost 7 bases to trimming and J lost 3 bases, with 13 bases between them. The DNA for the CDR3 is TGCAGCGCCGAAGGTATCGACTACGAGCAGTACTTC. Protein product: CSAEGIDYEQYF.